These 29 T cell receptor beta chains were all obtained from the same sample, sequenced in a study of cytomegalovirus exposure and HLA in healthy donors. Vbeta (60) and Jbeta (13) primers were used in the PCR. Only in-frame clones appear in the TCRdb table, and some are missing; sequencing was by immunoSEQ multiplex PCR. The repertoire includes some 130,000 clones, about 74% of them detected once, and 2% sits in the top ten. Sequencing was done on a sample of PBMCs. Source of these receptors: a man younger than 45 in good health and CMV-seronegative.

The CDR3 loop is CASSPRQGSFTEAFF. The CDR3 region has the DNA TGTGCCAGCAGCCCGCGACAGGGGAGCTTTACTGAAGCTTTCTTT. The chain couples TRBV9 to TRBJ1-1; 8 bases fit TRBD1. Germline V gene sequence: CDR1 SGDLS, CDR2 YYNGEE. The CDR3 extends over 15 amino acids. V lost 4 bases to trimming and J lost 5 bases; unmatched junction nucleotides: 10.

The V call is TRBV9, the J call TRBJ2-7; 12 nucleotides agree with TRBD1. The V gene's germline CDR1 is SGDLS and CDR2 YYNGEE. J gave up 4 bases and V 4 bases, and 6 bases lay outside the gene matches. This CDR3 region has 15 residues. CDR3 amino acids: CASSPRDRGLYEQYF. The DNA of the CDR3 is TGTGCCAGCAGCCCCCGGGACAGGGGGCTGTACGAGCAGTACTTC.

V gene TRBV11-2 combines with J gene TRBJ2-7; D perhaps matches TRBD2 (5 bases). CDR1 and CDR2 (germline): SGHAT, FQNNGV. V lost 1 base and J lost 2, with 9 bases in between. The CDR3 consists of 14 residues. CDR3 sequence: CASSLGGKPYEQYF. The CDR3, as DNA: TGTGCCAGCAGCTTAGGAGGGAAACCCTACGAGCAGTACTTC. The variable domain in full, completed from reference TRBV11-2 and TRBJ2-7, reads EAGVAQSPRYKIIEKRQSVAFWCNPISGHATLYWYQQILGQGPKLLIQFQNNGVVDDSQLPKDRFSAERLKGVDSTLKIQPAKLEDSAVYLCASSLGGKPYEQYFGPGTRLTVT.

The V gene is TRBV27, the J gene TRBJ1-4; D gene uncertain. CDR1 is MNHEY, CDR2 SMNVEV, per germline (reference sequence). V was shortened by 2 bases and J by 7 bases, with 17 bases between the two germline ends. The CDR3 runs 16 residues. The CDR3 protein is CASSLRRGSGSEKLFF. DNA of the CDR3: TGTGCCAGCAGTTTAAGGCGGGGATCGGGTAGTGAAAAACTGTTTTTT.

The chain carries TRBV6-1 and TRBJ2-4, with 7 bases identical to TRBD1. Germline V CDR1 and CDR2: MNHNS, SASEGT. Losses at the gene ends were 3 bases for V and 1 base for J; bases not matched to a gene: 6. The CDR3 runs 16 residues. CDR3 region: CASSESETGAKNIQYF. CDR3 in DNA: TGTGCCAGCAGTGAGTCAGAGACAGGGGCCAAAAACATTCAGTACTTC.

The rearrangement uses TRBV27 and TRBJ2-5, with 9 bases that match TRBD2. Germline assignment: CDR1 MNHEY and CDR2 SMNVEV (reference sequence). The V and J ends lost 7 bases and 5 bases, in that order; junction bases with no gene match: 17. This CDR3 has 17 residues. The DNA of the CDR3 is TGTGCCAGCAAACCCTTACCTTTACTAGCGGGTTCGGAGACCCAGTACTTC. Its protein product is CASKPLPLLAGSETQYF.

V gene TRBV7-2 combines with J gene TRBJ2-1; tentatively, D is TRBD2 (6 bases). This CDR3 contains 15 residues. Germline lookup yields CDR1 SGHTA and CDR2 FQGNSA. The ends were cut back, 1 base at V and 4 bases at J, with 11 bases in the middle. The CDR3, as DNA: TGTGCCAGCAGCTTAGTGGGGGGAGGATACAATGAGCAGTTCTTC. Protein sequence: CASSLVGGGYNEQFF.

This clone was seen only once. The chain is built from TRBV23-1 and TRBJ2-7, with 9 bases identical to TRBD1. TRBV23-1 is labeled an ORF, and its function is uncertain. V shed 3 bases, J shed 1 base, and the junction held 4 bases outside the gene matches. The CDR3 spans 15 residues. CDR3 sequence (DNA): TGCGCCAGCAGTCATTCGGACAGGGGATCCTACGAGCAGTACTTC. It codes for CASSHSDRGSYEQYF.

V gene TRBV14 combines with J gene TRBJ2-3; TRBD1 matches at 10 bases. The germline CDR1 and CDR2 sequences are SGHDN and FVKESK. The CDR3 is 16 amino acids. After removal of 0 bases from V and 5 bases from J, the junction contained 5 bases not matched to a gene. CDR3 amino acids: CASSQEPGQGRDTQYF. The CDR3 coding sequence is TGTGCCAGCAGCCAAGAACCGGGACAGGGGCGAGATACGCAGTATTTT.

The chain joins TRBV6-4 to TRBJ2-4; no clear D gene. The CDR3 is 15 amino acids. In germline, CDR1 is MRHNA, CDR2 SNTAGT. V lost 4 bases to trimming and J lost 0 bases, with 10 bases between them. The CDR3 sequence is CASSGYPRAKNIQYF. As DNA, the CDR3 is TGTGCCAGCAGTGGATACCCGAGAGCCAAAAACATTCAGTACTTC.

This clone turned up a few times. The V gene is TRBV12-5, the J gene TRBJ2-1; TRBD2 matches at 8 bases. The V gene end was trimmed by 7 bases and the J gene end by 4 bases; junction bases not matched to a gene: 6. The germline gives CDR1 LGHNT, CDR2 FRNRAP. There are 14 residues in the CDR3. The CDR3 region is CASDQAGEYNEQFF. The DNA for the CDR3 is TGTGCTAGTGATCAAGCGGGAGAGTACAATGAGCAGTTCTTC. The full variable domain, completed using reference TRBV12-5 and TRBJ2-1, is DARVTQTPRHKVTEMGQEVTMRCQPILGHNTVFWYRQTMMQGLELLAYFRNRAPLDDSGMPKDRFSAEMPDATLATLKIQPSEPRDSAVYFCASDQAGEYNEQFFGPGTRLTVL.

This clone was seen once. The V and J genes are TRBV5-4 and TRBJ2-7, with TRBD1 matching 7 bases. Germline V gene lookup returns CDR1 SGHNT and CDR2 YYREEE (reference sequence). CDR3 length equals 14 residues. J was trimmed by 3 bases and V by 4 bases; bases with no gene match: 7. In nucleotides, the CDR3 is TGTGCCAGCAGCCCGTCAGGGGGAGTCTACGAGCAGTACTTC. Amino acids: CASSPSGGVYEQYF.

The gene calls are TRBV6-5 and TRBJ1-2; possibly TRBD1 for D (5 bases). This CDR3 region has 15 residues. Germline V CDR1 and CDR2: MNHEY, SVGAGI. Trimming cost V 2 bases and J 4 bases, with 14 bases left between them. CDR3: CASSYREGGGYGYTF. The CDR3 DNA reads as TGTGCCAGCAGTTACCGGGAGGGCGGGGGCTATGGCTACACCTTC.

In the case of this clone: Other DNA sequences from this sample encode an identical CDR3 as well. This rearrangement joins TRBV27 to TRBJ2-1; TRBD2 matches 11 bases. V lost 6 bases to trimming and J lost 5 bases; unmatched junction nucleotides: 6. CDR3 length equals 15 residues. Germline V lookup: CDR1 MNHEY, CDR2 SMNVEV (reference sequence). The CDR3 here is CASRDGLAGNNEQFF. The DNA for the CDR3 is TGTGCCAGCAGGGATGGACTAGCGGGTAACAATGAGCAGTTCTTC.

This clone occurred a few times. V usage is TRBV28 and J usage is TRBJ2-4, with TRBD1 matching over 11 bases. Germline CDR1 is MDHEN and CDR2 is SYDVKM. The CDR3 loop spans 14 amino acids. The ends lost 4 bases at V and 8 bases at J; junction bases unmatched: 4. The CDR3 DNA follows: TGTGCCAGCAGTTCGGACAGGGGGCGTGACATTCAGTACTTC. Amino acids: CASSSDRGRDIQYF.

This clone was observed a few times. This rearrangement joins TRBV2 to TRBJ2-7, with a possible D match to TRBD1 (6 bases). V was clipped by 4 bases and J by 7 bases, with 20 bases between them. Germline V gene sequence: CDR1 SNHLY, CDR2 FYNNEI. The CDR3 consists of 15 residues. Here the CDR3 DNA reads TGTGCCAGCAGTGCCCGTACCGGGACAACTCCAGAGCAGTACTTC. Its protein is CASSARTGTTPEQYF.

This clone occurred a few times. This chain links TRBV19 with TRBJ2-7; the D gene is possibly TRBD1 (6 bases). V lost 4 bases and J 0 bases, leaving 7 bases between the germline ends. CDR1 and CDR2 (germline): LNHDA, SQIVND (reference sequence). The CDR3 spans 13 residues. This CDR3 is CASSTQGSYEQYF. CDR3 nucleotide sequence: TGTGCCAGTAGTACACAGGGCTCCTACGAGCAGTACTTC.

V gene TRBV7-8 combines with J gene TRBJ2-1, with 7 bases that match TRBD2. Germline CDR1 and CDR2: SGHVS and FQNEAQ. The V segment lost 5 bases and the J segment 8 bases; nucleotides outside the gene matches: 6. The CDR3 runs to 13 residues. CDR3: CASSPAGNYEQFF. CDR3 DNA: TGTGCCAGCAGCCCAGCGGGAAACTATGAGCAGTTCTTC.

V usage is TRBV5-1 and J usage is TRBJ2-4, with 7 bases that match TRBD1. J gave up 7 bases and V 0 bases, and 7 bases lay outside the gene matches. Germline CDR1 and CDR2: SGHRS and YFSETQ. This CDR3 is 15 amino acids long. CDR3 nucleotides: TGCGCCAGCAGCTTGGGCAGAGGGGGCTCTAACATTCAGTACTTC. Residues: CASSLGRGGSNIQYF.

The chain recombines TRBV6-1 with TRBJ2-3, with 8 bases fitting TRBD2. V gave up 2 bases and J gave up 6 bases; unmatched junction bases: 10. Looked up from germline, CDR1 is MNHNS and CDR2 is SASEGT. This CDR3 comprises 16 residues. For the CDR3, the DNA is TGTGCCAGCAGTGAATCTAGGGGGGGCGGGAGGGATACGCAGTATTTT. Protein: CASSESRGGGRDTQYF.

V is TRBV6-5 and J is TRBJ2-7, with 9 bases fitting TRBD2. From germline, CDR1 is MNHEY and CDR2 SVGAGI. The CDR3 sequence is 15 residues long. V gave up 6 bases and J gave up 0 bases; unmatched junction bases: 6. This chain's CDR3 is CASRREGLSSYEQYF. CDR3 bases: TGTGCCAGCAGGCGGGAGGGTCTCAGCTCCTACGAGCAGTACTTC.

V gene TRBV5-1 combines with J gene TRBJ2-7, with 7 positions matching TRBD2. The CDR3 length is 14 residues. The germline CDR1 and CDR2 sequences are SGHRS and YFSETQ. V shed 3 bases, J shed 2 bases, and the junction held 5 bases outside the gene matches. The CDR3 coding sequence is TGCGCCAGCAGCTATGGGGGGGATCCCTACGAGCAGTACTTC. This gives the protein CASSYGGDPYEQYF.

This chain joins TRBV14 and TRBJ2-7, with 7 nucleotides matching TRBD1. V lost 4 bases to trimming and J lost 3 bases; unmatched junction nucleotides: 12. The CDR3 totals 16 residues. Germline V gene sequence: CDR1 SGHDN, CDR2 FVKESK. The CDR3 loop is CASSPQWTGFIYEQYF. The CDR3, as DNA: TGTGCCAGCAGCCCCCAATGGACAGGATTTATCTACGAGCAGTACTTC.

V gene TRBV7-8 combines with J gene TRBJ2-3, with TRBD1 matching 8 bases. The CDR3 is made up of 16 amino acids. The V segment lost 3 bases and the J segment 0 bases; nucleotides outside the gene matches: 5. Germline CDR1 reads SGHVS; CDR2 reads FQNEAQ. The CDR3 here is CASSFRDRPSTDTQYF. The CDR3 DNA is TGTGCCAGCAGCTTCCGGGACAGGCCTAGCACAGATACGCAGTATTTT. The full variable domain, its missing parts supplied by reference TRBV7-8 and TRBJ2-3, is GAGVSQSPRYKVAKRGQDVALRCDPISGHVSLFWYQQALGQGPEFLTYFQNEAQLDKSGLPSDRFFAERPEGSVSTLKIQRTQQEDSAVYLCASSFRDRPSTDTQYFGPGTRLTVL.

The CDR3 nucleotides are TGTGCCAGCAGTGAACTTTTGGGACTAGCGGGAGTAGGGTACAATGAGCAGTTCTTC. This translates into CASSELLGLAGVGYNEQFF. The rearrangement joins TRBV2 to TRBJ2-1; the match to TRBD2 covers 14 bases. This CDR3 contains 19 residues. J lost 4 bases, V lost 2 bases, and 10 bases had no gene match. Germline loops: CDR1 SNHLY, CDR2 FYNNEI.

The gene calls are TRBV10-2 and TRBJ2-7; 7 nucleotides line up with TRBD1. Germline lookup yields CDR1 WSHSY and CDR2 SAAADI. This CDR3 has 13 residues. Trimming removed 3 bases from V and 5 bases from J; junction bases left unmatched: 4. The CDR3 protein is CASSEQGLNEQYF. As DNA, the CDR3 is TGCGCCAGCAGTGAACAGGGGCTGAACGAGCAGTACTTC.

J is TRBJ2-2 and V is TRBV5-1; 8 bases line up with TRBD2. The length of the CDR3 is 16 residues. After removal of 6 bases from V and 4 bases from J, the junction contained 11 bases not matched to a gene. Per germline, CDR1 SGHRS and CDR2 YFSETQ. The CDR3 protein is CASTPFGTSITGELFF. The CDR3 coding sequence is TGCGCCAGCACCCCGTTCGGGACTAGTATCACCGGGGAGCTGTTTTTT.

The rearrangement links TRBV21-1 to TRBJ1-1. TRBV21-1 is a pseudogene. The CDR3 spans 16 residues. The CDR3 region has the DNA TGTGCCAGCAGCAAGGCTGCGGGCCTAACGAACACTGAAGCTTTCTTT. This codes for CASSKAAGLTNTEAFF.

The rearrangement joins TRBV27 to TRBJ2-2, with 8 bases matching TRBD2. Trimming cost V 8 bases and J 1 base; bases outside gene matches: 6. This CDR3 is built from 15 residues. CDR1 and CDR2 (germline): MNHEY, SMNVEV (reference sequence). CDR3 amino acids: CASARGGKNTGELFF. The CDR3 nucleotides read TGTGCCAGCGCCCGGGGGGGGAAGAACACCGGGGAGCTGTTTTTT.